The 22 T cell receptor beta chains reported below all come from one sample, sequenced in a study of cytomegalovirus exposure and HLA in healthy donors. The PCR contained 60 Vbeta and 13 Jbeta primers. Data came from immunoSEQ multiplex PCR; TCRdb stores just in-frame clones and leaves some out. The sample consists of 150,000 or so clones, around three quarters of them appearing once. The sample consisted of PBMCs. The source of these receptors is a woman between 50 and 59 years old in good health and CMV-seropositive.

This rearrangement joins TRBV5-4 to TRBJ1-6; 10 bases match TRBD1. Germline loops: CDR1 SGHNT, CDR2 YYREEE (reference sequence). The trim removed 0 bases at V and 1 base at J, leaving 10 bases unmatched. CDR3 length equals 20 residues. In nucleotides, the CDR3 is TGTGCCAGCAGCTTGGGGTCGGGACAGGGGTTTAATTCCTATAATTCACCCCTCCACTTT. It translates to CASSLGSGQGFNSYNSPLHF.

This clone was seen a few times. The chain recombines TRBV7-2 with TRBJ2-7; maybe TRBD2 (6 bases). Germline CDR1 reads SGHTA; CDR2 reads FQGNSA. With 1 base removed from V and 9 bases from J, the gap between germline ends came to 16 bases. The CDR3 has 14 amino acids. CDR3 sequence reads: CASSLVVGSIGQYF. CDR3 bases: TGTGCCAGCAGCTTAGTTGTCGGGAGTATCGGGCAGTACTTC.

This clone was observed a handful of times. The chain has TRBV7-2 and TRBJ1-2, with 7 bases identical to TRBD1. The CDR3 is made up of 13 amino acids. The germline CDR1 and CDR2 sequences are SGHTA and FQGNSA. The J segment lost 4 bases and the V segment lost 5 bases, leaving 4 bases of the junction unmatched. CDR3 in amino acids: CASSPGTAYGYTF. For the CDR3, the DNA is TGTGCCAGCAGCCCCGGGACAGCCTATGGCTACACCTTC.

CDR3 protein: CASNEDRAFYSNQPQHF. The CDR3 DNA reads TGTGCCAGTAACGAAGACAGGGCGTTTTATAGCAATCAGCCCCAGCATTTT. The chain employs TRBV19 and TRBJ1-5; TRBD1 aligns across 7 bases. Germline V gene sequence: CDR1 LNHDA, CDR2 SQIVND (reference sequence). V lost 7 bases, J lost 0 bases, and 12 bases stayed unmatched. The CDR3 consists of 17 residues.

The genes are TRBV7-9 and TRBJ2-7; TRBD1 aligns across 8 bases. This CDR3 contains 14 residues. V lost 5 bases to trimming and J lost 3 bases; unmatched junction nucleotides: 6. Germline CDR1 reads SEHNR; CDR2 reads FQNEAQ (reference sequence). This CDR3 reads CASSAQGAGYEQYF. The CDR3 DNA follows: TGTGCCAGCAGCGCTCAGGGGGCGGGCTACGAGCAGTACTTC. Complete variable domain (other parts from reference TRBV7-9 and TRBJ2-7): DTGVSQNPRHKITKRGQNVTFRCDPISEHNRLYWYRQTLGQGPEFLTYFQNEAQLEKSRLLSDRFSAERPKGSFSTLEIQRTEQGDSAMYLCASSAQGAGYEQYFGPGTRLTVT.

The chain uses TRBV12-2 and TRBJ2-2; TRBD1 is taken as the D call from the table, unchecked against the DNA. TRBV12-2 is annotated as a pseudogene. CDR3 length: 20 residues. This chain's CDR3 is CASRQKGVERESGDTGELFF. In DNA form, the CDR3 reads TGTGCAAGTCGCCAGAAGGGGGTCGAGAGAGAGTCCGGGGACACCGGGGAGCTGTTTTTT.

A few counts support this clone. CDR3 loop: CASSLGRRLLADTQYF. The DNA for the CDR3 is TGTGCCAGCAGCTTGGGTAGGAGACTATTGGCAGATACGCAGTATTTT. The chain uses TRBV5-4 and TRBJ2-3; tentatively, D is TRBD2 (5 bases). Germline V gene lookup returns CDR1 SGHNT and CDR2 YYREEE (reference sequence). The CDR3 totals 16 residues. Trimming took 0 bases from V and 4 from J, leaving 15 bases between them.

The chain links TRBV2 to TRBJ1-5; possibly TRBD1 for D (6 bases). Trimming pared 7 bases from V and 2 bases from J, leaving 12 bases between. The germline CDR1 and CDR2 sequences are SNHLY and FYNNEI. The CDR3 is 14 amino acids. In nucleotides, the CDR3 is TGTGCCAGCACTAAGGACAGAGGCAATCAGCCCCAGCATTTT. Protein: CASTKDRGNQPQHF.

The chain is built from TRBV18 and TRBJ2-5, with a weak D call TRBD2 (5 bases). This CDR3 spans 13 amino acids. The germline gives CDR1 KGHSH, CDR2 LQKENI. The V and J ends lost 3 bases and 5 bases respectively, with 10 bases between them. Written as DNA, the CDR3 is TGTGCCAGCTCACCGGTTTCGGGGGAGACCCAGTACTTC. Its protein is CASSPVSGETQYF.

The genes are TRBV7-3 and TRBJ2-3; 7 bases align to TRBD1. J lost 5 bases, V lost 5 bases, and 4 bases had no gene match. CDR3 length: 13 residues. Germline assignment: CDR1 SGHTA and CDR2 FQGTGA. The CDR3 nucleotides are TGTGCCAGCAGCCAGGGGGTAGTAGATACGCAGTATTTT. As protein: CASSQGVVDTQYF.

The chain combines TRBV7-3 with TRBJ2-7; 7 bases are a match to TRBD2. The CDR3 runs 15 residues. Trimming cost V 0 bases and J 0 bases; bases outside gene matches: 2. The germline CDR1 and CDR2 sequences are SGHTA and FQGTGA. CDR3 sequence: CASSLTGGSSYEQYF. The CDR3 coding sequence is TGTGCCAGCAGCTTAACGGGAGGGAGCTCCTACGAGCAGTACTTC.

This clone was seen only a few times. The CDR3 region has the DNA TGCGCCAGCAGCCCCAGGGAAAACTATGGCTACACCTTC. Residues: CASSPRENYGYTF. This chain uses TRBV4-3 with TRBJ1-2; D perhaps matches TRBD1 (5 bases). The CDR3 runs to 13 residues. Germline-derived CDR1 and CDR2 are LGHNA and YSLEER. The V gene lost 4 bases and the J gene lost 2 bases, with 8 bases spanning the gap.

In this sample, this clone turned up a few times. The chain uses TRBV5-8 and TRBJ1-2; TRBD1 agrees at 7 bases. V shed 4 bases and J 4 bases; nucleotides not matched to a gene: 4. CDR1 is SGHTS, CDR2 YDEGEE, per germline. CDR3 length: 13 residues. CDR3 loop: CASSPGTAYGYTF. The CDR3 nucleotides are TGTGCCAGCAGCCCTGGGACAGCCTATGGCTACACCTTC.

The J gene is TRBJ1-1, the V gene TRBV7-2; perhaps TRBD1 as D (6 bases). This CDR3 has 17 amino acids. V lost 3 bases and J lost 7, with 24 bases in between. The V gene's germline CDR1 is SGHTA and CDR2 FQGNSA. This CDR3 reads CASSFSSAMGARGEAFF. The CDR3 DNA reads as TGTGCCAGCAGCTTTTCGAGCGCAATGGGGGCGAGGGGTGAAGCTTTCTTT. Looking up the rest from reference TRBV7-2 and TRBJ1-1 gives the full variable domain: GAGVSQSPSNKVTEKGKDVELRCDPISGHTALYWYRQSLGQGLEFLIYFQGNSAPDKSGLPSDRFSAERTGGSVSTLTIQRTQQEDSAVYLCASSFSSAMGARGEAFFGQGTRLTVV.

The V gene is TRBV19, the J gene TRBJ2-1, with D unclear. V shed 7 bases and J shed 1 base, with 11 bases lying between them. Germline CDR1 reads LNHDA; CDR2 reads SQIVND (reference sequence). There are 14 residues in the CDR3. The CDR3 reads CASNLGLSYNEQFF. The CDR3 DNA sequence: TGTGCCAGTAACCTAGGTCTTTCCTACAATGAGCAGTTCTTC.

This clone has a handful of counts. The rearrangement joins TRBV5-1 to TRBJ2-5, with 10 bases fitting TRBD2. The V gene end was trimmed by 4 bases and the J gene end by 3 bases; junction bases not matched to a gene: 3. The CDR3 consists of 14 residues. Germline CDR1 SGHRS, CDR2 YFSETQ. The CDR3 spells CASSTGTSEETQYF. The CDR3 region has the DNA TGCGCCAGCAGCACCGGGACTAGCGAAGAGACCCAGTACTTC.

V usage is TRBV7-9 and J usage is TRBJ2-2; maybe TRBD2 (5 bases). The CDR3 contains 15 residues. Trimming stripped 2 bases from V and 4 bases from J, with 11 bases between. Germline V lookup: CDR1 SEHNR, CDR2 FQNEAQ (reference sequence). The chain's CDR3 is CASSLSGTSTGELFF. CDR3 bases: TGTGCCAGCAGCTTAAGCGGCACCTCCACCGGGGAGCTGTTTTTT.

V gene TRBV7-6 combines with J gene TRBJ1-5, with D possibly matching TRBD1 (6 bases). CDR3 length: 13 amino acids. V lost 5 bases and J lost 4, with 9 bases in between. Per the germline V gene, CDR1 is SGHVS and CDR2 is FNYEAQ. The CDR3 nucleotides are TGTGCCAGCAGCCCGGACAGTAATCAGCCCCAGCATTTT. Translation gives CASSPDSNQPQHF.

Worth noting for this clone: The same CDR3 arises from other DNA sequences in this sample as well. The chain is built from TRBV4-2 and TRBJ2-2, with 11 bases fitting TRBD2. The CDR3 consists of 17 residues. V shed 1 base, J shed 3 bases, and the junction held 4 bases outside the gene matches. Germline assignment: CDR1 LGHNA and CDR2 YNFKEQ. CDR3 bases: TGTGCCAGCAGCCAAGTTAGCGGGAGGGCGGACACCGGGGAGCTGTTTTTT. Translating gives CASSQVSGRADTGELFF.

This rearrangement joins TRBV19 to TRBJ1-2; D gene unclear. The CDR3 sequence is 14 residues long. Per the germline V gene, CDR1 is LNHDA and CDR2 is SQIVND (reference sequence). V was cut by 7 bases and J by 3 bases, with 15 bases left in between. CDR3 region: CASTLREPYYGYTF. The CDR3 DNA reads TGTGCCAGTACCCTACGGGAACCTTACTATGGCTACACCTTC. Looking up the rest from reference TRBV19 and TRBJ1-2 gives the full variable domain: DGGITQSPKYLFRKEGQNVTLSCEQNLNHDAMYWYRQDPGQGLRLIYYSQIVNDFQKGDIAEGYSVSREKKESFPLTVTSAQKNPTAFYLCASTLREPYYGYTFGSGTRLTVV.

This chain uses TRBV9 with TRBJ2-2; tentative D call: TRBD2 (5 bases). The CDR3 is made up of 14 amino acids. The V end was cut by 0 bases, the J end by 3 bases, with 6 bases between. Germline CDR1 SGDLS, CDR2 YYNGEE. The CDR3 spells CASSVDGDTGELFF. Written as DNA, the CDR3 is TGTGCCAGCAGCGTAGACGGGGACACCGGGGAGCTGTTTTTT.

The J gene is TRBJ2-1, the V gene TRBV4-2, with D possibly being TRBD2 (5 bases). Germline CDR1 and CDR2: LGHNA and YNFKEQ. The V end was cut by 0 bases, the J end by 11 bases, with 11 bases between. The CDR3 contains 13 residues. CDR3 in amino acids: CASSQDKDWQQFF. The CDR3 region has the DNA TGTGCCAGCAGCCAAGATAAGGACTGGCAGCAGTTCTTC.